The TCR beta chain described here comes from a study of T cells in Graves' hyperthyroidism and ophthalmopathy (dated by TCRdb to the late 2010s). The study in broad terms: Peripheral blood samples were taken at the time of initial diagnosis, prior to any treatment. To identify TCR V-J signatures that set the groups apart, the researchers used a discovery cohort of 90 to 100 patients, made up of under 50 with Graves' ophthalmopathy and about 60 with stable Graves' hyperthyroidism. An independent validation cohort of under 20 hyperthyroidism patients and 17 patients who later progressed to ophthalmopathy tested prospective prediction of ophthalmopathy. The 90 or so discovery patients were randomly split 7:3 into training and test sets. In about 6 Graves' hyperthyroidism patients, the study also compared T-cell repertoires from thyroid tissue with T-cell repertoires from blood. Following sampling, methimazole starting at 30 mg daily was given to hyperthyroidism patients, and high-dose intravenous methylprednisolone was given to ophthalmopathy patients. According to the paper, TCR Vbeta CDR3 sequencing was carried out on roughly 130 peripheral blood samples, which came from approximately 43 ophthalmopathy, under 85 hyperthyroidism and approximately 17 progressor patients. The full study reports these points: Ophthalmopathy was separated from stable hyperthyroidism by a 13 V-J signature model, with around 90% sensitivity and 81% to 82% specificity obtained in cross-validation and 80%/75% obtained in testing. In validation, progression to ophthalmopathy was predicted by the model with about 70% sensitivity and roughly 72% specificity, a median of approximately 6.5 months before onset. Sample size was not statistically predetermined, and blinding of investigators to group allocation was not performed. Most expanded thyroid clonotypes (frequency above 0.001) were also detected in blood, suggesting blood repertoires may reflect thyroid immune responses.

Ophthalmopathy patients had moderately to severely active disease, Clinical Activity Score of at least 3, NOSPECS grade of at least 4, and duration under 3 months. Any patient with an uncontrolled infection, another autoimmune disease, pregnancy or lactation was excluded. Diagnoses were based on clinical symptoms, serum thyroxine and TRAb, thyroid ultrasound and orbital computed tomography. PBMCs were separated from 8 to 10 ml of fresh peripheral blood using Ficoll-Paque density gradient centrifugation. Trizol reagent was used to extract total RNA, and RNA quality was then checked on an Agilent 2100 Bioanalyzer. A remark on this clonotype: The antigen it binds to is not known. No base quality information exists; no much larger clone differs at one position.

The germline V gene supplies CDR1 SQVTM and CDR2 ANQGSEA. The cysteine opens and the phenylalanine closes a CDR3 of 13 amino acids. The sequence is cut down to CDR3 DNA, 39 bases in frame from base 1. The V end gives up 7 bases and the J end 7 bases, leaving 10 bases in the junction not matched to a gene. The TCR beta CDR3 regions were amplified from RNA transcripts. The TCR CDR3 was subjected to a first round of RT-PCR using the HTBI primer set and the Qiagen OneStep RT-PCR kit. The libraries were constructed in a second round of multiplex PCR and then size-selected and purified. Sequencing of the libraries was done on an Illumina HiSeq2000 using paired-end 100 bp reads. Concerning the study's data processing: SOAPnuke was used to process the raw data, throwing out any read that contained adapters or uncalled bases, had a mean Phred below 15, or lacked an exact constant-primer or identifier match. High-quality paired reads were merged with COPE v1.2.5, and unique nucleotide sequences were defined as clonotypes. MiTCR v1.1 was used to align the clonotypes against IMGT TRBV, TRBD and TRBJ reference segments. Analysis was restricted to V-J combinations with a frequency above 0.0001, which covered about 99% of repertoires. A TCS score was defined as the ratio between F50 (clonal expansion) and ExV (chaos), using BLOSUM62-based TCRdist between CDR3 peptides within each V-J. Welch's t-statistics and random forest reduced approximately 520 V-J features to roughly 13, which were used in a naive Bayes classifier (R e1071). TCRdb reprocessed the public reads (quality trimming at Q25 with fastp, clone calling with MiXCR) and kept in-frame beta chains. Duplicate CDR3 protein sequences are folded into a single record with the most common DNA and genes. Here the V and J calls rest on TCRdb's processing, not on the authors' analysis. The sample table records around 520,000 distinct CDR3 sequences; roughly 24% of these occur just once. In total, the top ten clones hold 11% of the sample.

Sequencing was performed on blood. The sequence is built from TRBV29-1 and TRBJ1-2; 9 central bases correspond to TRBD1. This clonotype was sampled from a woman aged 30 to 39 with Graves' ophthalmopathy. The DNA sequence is TGCAGCGGCCAGACAGGGGGTCATGGTGGCTACACCTTC. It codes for CSGQTGGHGGYTF.